The rows below give T cell receptor beta chains drawn from one sample of a study of post-analysis software for immune sequencing data. From the PCR reads, TCRdb called clonotypes with MiXCR, one entry per CDR3 protein. The sample lists around 200,000 distinct CDR3 sequences, 25% to 30% occurring once. Sequencing was done on a sample of blood. These receptors came from a girl aged 2-17 years with multiple sclerosis. Both conserved end residues are trimmed from each CDR3.

V gene: TRBV3-1
J gene: TRBJ2-1
CDR3 protein: ASSQWLAQNNEQF

V gene: TRBV11-3
J gene: TRBJ2-1
CDR3 protein: ASSLTVYNEQF

V gene: TRBV5-1
J gene: NA
CDR3 protein: ASSLGTGGHTDTQH

V gene: TRBV20-1
J gene: TRBJ2-7
CDR3 protein: SARDLHALAGSPYEQY

V gene: TRBV6-5
J gene: TRBJ1-6
CDR3 protein: ASSYSGRTNSPLH

V gene: TRBV15
J gene: TRBJ1-5
CDR3 protein: ATSREGGTPQH

V gene: TRBV7-2
J gene: TRBJ2-5
CDR3 protein: ASSLAGWEQY

V gene: TRBV12-3/TRBV12-4
J gene: TRBJ1-1
CDR3 protein: ASSFADRVGTEAF

V gene: TRBV10-3
J gene: TRBJ1-1
CDR3 protein: AISESRQLNTEAF

V gene: TRBV5-1
J gene: TRBJ2-3
CDR3 protein: ASSSQGTPDTQY

V gene: TRBV4-2
J gene: TRBJ1-2
CDR3 protein: ASSQDSIVGYGYT

V gene: TRBV5-5
J gene: TRBJ1-5
CDR3 protein: ASGPVGTGGQPQH

V gene: TRBV21-1
J gene: TRBJ2-1
CDR3 protein: ASSTLTGEDHNEQF

V gene: TRBV2
J gene: TRBJ1-1
CDR3 protein: AGAGTVEAF

V gene: TRBV12-3/TRBV12-4
J gene: TRBJ2-1
CDR3 protein: ASSFFLAGYNEQF

V gene: TRBV27
J gene: TRBJ2-7
CDR3 protein: ASRRLAGRGYEQY

V gene: TRBV7-2
J gene: TRBJ1-2
CDR3 protein: ASSLDPGNYGYT

V gene: TRBV27
J gene: TRBJ2-5
CDR3 protein: ASSAQVGQETQY

V gene: TRBV29-1
J gene: TRBJ1-1
CDR3 protein: SVVPGQGTEAF

V gene: TRBV6-5
J gene: NA
CDR3 protein: ASSYSRTLTYEQY

V gene: TRBV7-7
J gene: TRBJ2-3
CDR3 protein: ASSLHGGGTDTQY

V gene: TRBV3-1
J gene: TRBJ2-3
CDR3 protein: ASSQVGGGGTYTQY

V gene: TRBV5-1
J gene: TRBJ1-1
CDR3 protein: ASSSGALNTEAF

V gene: TRBV30
J gene: TRBJ2-1
CDR3 protein: AWSAGGGGYNEQF

V gene: TRBV2
J gene: TRBJ2-1
CDR3 protein: ASSVETPYNEQF

V gene: TRBV6-1
J gene: TRBJ2-6
CDR3 protein: ASSEEDSGANVLT

V gene: TRBV5-1
J gene: TRBJ1-1
CDR3 protein: ASSTRQGQDVKRNTEAF

V gene: TRBV6-6
J gene: TRBJ2-3
CDR3 protein: ASSPGQGADTQY

V gene: TRBV28
J gene: TRBJ2-5
CDR3 protein: ASSYPIRGTYQETQY

V gene: TRBV5-1
J gene: NA
CDR3 protein: ASSLQGGSYNEQY

V gene: TRBV5-1
J gene: TRBJ2-7
CDR3 protein: ASSRTLTSYEQY

V gene: TRBV20-1
J gene: TRBJ2-3
CDR3 protein: SASFRGSGVRTDTQY

V gene: TRBV5-1
J gene: TRBJ2-1
CDR3 protein: ASSLDVPHEQF

V gene: TRBV15
J gene: TRBJ1-1
CDR3 protein: ATSRDQSNTEAF

V gene: TRBV28
J gene: TRBJ1-2
CDR3 protein: AGRGEGSNYGYT

V gene: TRBV20-1
J gene: TRBJ1-5
CDR3 protein: SARAPANQPQH

V gene: TRBV6-2/TRBV6-3
J gene: TRBJ2-3
CDR3 protein: AGSDPGQIRDTQY

V gene: TRBV6-1
J gene: TRBJ1-1
CDR3 protein: ASSAPREAF

V gene: TRBV7-2
J gene: TRBJ2-1
CDR3 protein: ASSPRWGEQF

V gene: TRBV5-1
J gene: TRBJ1-3
CDR3 protein: ASSQGPGSGNTIY

V gene: TRBV5-1
J gene: TRBJ2-1
CDR3 protein: ASSPTDWREQF

V gene: TRBV2
J gene: TRBJ2-7
CDR3 protein: ASNRDSSSYEQY

V gene: TRBV2
J gene: TRBJ2-6
CDR3 protein: ASRRASSGANVLT

V gene: TRBV7-7
J gene: TRBJ2-5
CDR3 protein: ASSPGQPQETQY

V gene: TRBV28
J gene: TRBJ1-1
CDR3 protein: ASSLRGRAEAF

V gene: TRBV20-1
J gene: TRBJ1-5
CDR3 protein: SASRTGSNQPQH

V gene: TRBV7-3
J gene: TRBJ2-1
CDR3 protein: ASSLTVAGQQF

V gene: TRBV20-1
J gene: TRBJ2-7
CDR3 protein: SAHSGDGAYEQY

V gene: TRBV25-1
J gene: TRBJ2-7
CDR3 protein: ASSELGTGGPYEQY

V gene: TRBV7-9
J gene: TRBJ2-1
CDR3 protein: ASSLALDEQF

V gene: TRBV28
J gene: TRBJ2-7
CDR3 protein: ASKSAGTGAYEQY

V gene: TRBV14
J gene: TRBJ2-3
CDR3 protein: VSSVPGQGKWNTQY

V gene: TRBV10-2
J gene: TRBJ2-3
CDR3 protein: ASLLAGGQDTQY

V gene: TRBV12-3/TRBV12-4
J gene: TRBJ2-1
CDR3 protein: ASSPDGGTYNERY